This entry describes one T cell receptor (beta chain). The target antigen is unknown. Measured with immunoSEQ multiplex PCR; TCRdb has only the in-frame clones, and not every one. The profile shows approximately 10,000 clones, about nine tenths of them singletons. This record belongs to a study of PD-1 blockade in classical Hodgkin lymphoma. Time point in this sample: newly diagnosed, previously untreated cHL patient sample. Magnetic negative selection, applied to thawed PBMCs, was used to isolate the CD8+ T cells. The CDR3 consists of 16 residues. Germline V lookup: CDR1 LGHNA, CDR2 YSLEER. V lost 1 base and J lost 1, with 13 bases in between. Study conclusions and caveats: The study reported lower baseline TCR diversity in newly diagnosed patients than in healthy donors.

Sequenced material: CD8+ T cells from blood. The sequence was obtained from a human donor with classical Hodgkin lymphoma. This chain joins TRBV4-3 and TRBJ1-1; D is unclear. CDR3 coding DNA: TGCGCCAGCAGCCAAGGTTCCGGGTTGAGGAACACTGAAGCTTTCTTT. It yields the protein CASSQGSGLRNTEAFF.